The TCR beta chain under discussion was sequenced for a study of PD-L1 blockade in urothelial cancer. The time point is: pretreatment peripheral blood. Synthetic TCR analog templates were added to each PCR reaction. Measured with immunoSEQ multiplex PCR; TCRdb has only the in-frame clones, and not every one. This sample has tens of thousands of clones, with almost 90% found just once. There are a few counts of this clone. Germline assignment: CDR1 SGHRS and CDR2 YFSETQ. The CDR3 runs to 13 residues. Trimming removed 4 bases from V and 4 bases from J, with 9 bases in between. The source of this sequence is a man aged 60 to 75 with urothelial cancer. Sequenced material: PBMCs, taken around atezolizumab (anti-PD-L1) treatment. V usage is TRBV5-1 and J usage is TRBJ1-5; TRBD1 is a possible D gene (6 bases). The CDR3 loop reads CASSLGTNQPQHF. CDR3 in DNA: TGCGCCAGCAGCCTGGGGACAAATCAGCCCCAGCATTTT.